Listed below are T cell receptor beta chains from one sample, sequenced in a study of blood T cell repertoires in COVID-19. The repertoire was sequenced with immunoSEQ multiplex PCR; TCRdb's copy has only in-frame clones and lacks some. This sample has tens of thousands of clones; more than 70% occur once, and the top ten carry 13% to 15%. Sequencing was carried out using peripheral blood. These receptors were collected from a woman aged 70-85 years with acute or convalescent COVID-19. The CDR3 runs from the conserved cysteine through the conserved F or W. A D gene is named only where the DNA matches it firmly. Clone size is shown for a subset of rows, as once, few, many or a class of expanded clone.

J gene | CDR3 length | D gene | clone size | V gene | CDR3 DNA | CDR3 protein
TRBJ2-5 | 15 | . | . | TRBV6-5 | TGTGCCAGCAGCGACAATACTGGAAAACAAGAGACCCAGTACTTC | CASSDNTGKQETQYF
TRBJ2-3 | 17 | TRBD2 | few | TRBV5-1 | TGCGCCAGCAGCCCGAGTCGCCGACTAGCGGGAGCGGATACGCAGTATTTT | CASSPSRRLAGADTQYF
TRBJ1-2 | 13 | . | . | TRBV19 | TGTGCCAGTAGTCAGTCGCCTCCCTATGGCTACACCTTC | CASSQSPPYGYTF
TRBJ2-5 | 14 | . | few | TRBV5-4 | TGTGCCAGCAGCCCCCCATCGGGGTCGGAGACCCAGTACTTC | CASSPPSGSETQYF
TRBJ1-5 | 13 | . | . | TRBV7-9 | TGTGCCAGCAGCCCCGGCCAGGGGCAGCCCCAGCATTTT | CASSPGQGQPQHF
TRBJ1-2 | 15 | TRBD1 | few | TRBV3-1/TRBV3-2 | TGTGCCAGCAGCCCACGGGACAGGGGGGACTATGGCTACACCTTC | CASSPRDRGDYGYTF
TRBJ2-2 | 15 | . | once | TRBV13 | TGTGCCAGCAGCTCTCCGGGGAGGTACACCGGGGAGCTGTTTTTT | CASSSPGRYTGELFF
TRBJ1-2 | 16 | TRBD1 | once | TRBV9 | TGTGCCAGCAGCGTAGCTATAGGACAGGGGGGCGGAGGCTACACCTTC | CASSVAIGQGGGGYTF
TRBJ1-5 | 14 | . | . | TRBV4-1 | TGCGCCAGCAGCCAGAGGACAGAAGATCAGCCCCAGCATTTT | CASSQRTEDQPQHF
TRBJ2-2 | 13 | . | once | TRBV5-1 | TGCGCCAGCAGCATAGGGGCCACCGGGGAGCTGTTTTTT | CASSIGATGELFF
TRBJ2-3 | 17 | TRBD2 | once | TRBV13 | TGTGCCAGCAGCCCCAGGACTAGCCGCCTTACATTGGGTACGCAGTATTTT | CASSPRTSRLTLGTQYF
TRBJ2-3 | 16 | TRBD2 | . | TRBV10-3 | TGTGCCATCAATAAAAGAGCGGGAGGCGGCACAGATACGCAGTATTTT | CAINKRAGGGTDTQYF
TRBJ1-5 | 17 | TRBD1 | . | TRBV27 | TGTGCCAGCAGTTTTTTCGGGACAGGGGGCTTGAGTCAGCCCCAGCATTTT | CASSFFGTGGLSQPQHF
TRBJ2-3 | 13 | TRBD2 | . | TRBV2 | TGTGCCAGCAGTACTTGGACTAGGGATACGCAGTATTTT | CASSTWTRDTQYF
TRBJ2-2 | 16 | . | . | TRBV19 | TGTGCCAGTAGCCACACAGGTCCCAAGGGAGGCGGGGAGCTGTTTTTT | CASSHTGPKGGGELFF
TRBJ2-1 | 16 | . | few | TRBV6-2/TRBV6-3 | TGTGCCAGCAGTTCCCCCCCCCGCGTAGTGAACTATGAGCAGTTCTTC | CASSSPPRVVNYEQFF
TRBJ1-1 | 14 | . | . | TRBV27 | TGTGCCAGCCAAAGATACGGGGAAGTCGCTGAAGCTTTCTTT | CASQRYGEVAEAFF
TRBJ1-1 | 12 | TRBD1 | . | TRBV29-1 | TGCAGCGTTTGGACAGGGAACACTGAAGCTTTCTTT | CSVWTGNTEAFF
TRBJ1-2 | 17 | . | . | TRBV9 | TGTGCCAGCAGCGTAGGGGCAGGTAGCAGTGGGGCCTATGGCTACACCTTC | CASSVGAGSSGAYGYTF
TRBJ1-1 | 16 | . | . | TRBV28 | TGTGCCAGCAGTAGTTTCCGGGTCGATATGAACACTGAAGCTTTCTTT | CASSSFRVDMNTEAFF
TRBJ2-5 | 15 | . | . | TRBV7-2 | TGTGCCAGCAGCCCCAACCTCGGGTCTGGAGGAGCCCAGTACTTC | CASSPNLGSGGAQYF
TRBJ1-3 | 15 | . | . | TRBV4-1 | TGCGCCAGCAGCCAAGACCCAAACTCTGGAAACACCATATATTTT | CASSQDPNSGNTIYF
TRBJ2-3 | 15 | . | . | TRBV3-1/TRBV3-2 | TGTGCCAGCAGCCAATCCACTATCAGCACAGATACGCAGTATTTT | CASSQSTISTDTQYF
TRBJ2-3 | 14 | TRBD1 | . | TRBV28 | TGTGCCAGCAGTCTGACAGGGGGCGGGGATACGCAGTATTTT | CASSLTGGGDTQYF
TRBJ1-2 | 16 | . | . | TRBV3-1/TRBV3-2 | TGTGCCAGCAGCCAAGTTCGGAACAGTTTAGTGTATGGCTACACCTTC | CASSQVRNSLVYGYTF
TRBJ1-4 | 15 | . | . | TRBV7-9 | TGTGCCAGCAGCTTGGCGGCAGCAACTAATGAAAAACTGTTTTTT | CASSLAAATNEKLFF
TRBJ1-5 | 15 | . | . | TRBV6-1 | TGTGCCAGCAGTGAAGGTGGGGGCCCGGGTCAGCCCCAGCATTTT | CASSEGGGPGQPQHF
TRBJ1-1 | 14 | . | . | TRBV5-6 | TGTGCCAGCAGCGCGGGACGGTCGAACACTGAAGCTTTCTTT | CASSAGRSNTEAFF
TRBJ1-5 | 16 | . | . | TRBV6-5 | TGTGCCAGCAGTTCCTCCCGAAGACGGGACAATCAGCCCCAGCATTTT | CASSSSRRRDNQPQHF
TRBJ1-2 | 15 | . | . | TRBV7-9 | TGTGCCAGCAGCTTAGCGACAGTACCTAGCTATGGCTACACCTTC | CASSLATVPSYGYTF
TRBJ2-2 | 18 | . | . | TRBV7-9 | TGTGCCAGCAGCTTGGGTAAAGTGGGGCGCCCCAACACCGGGGAGCTGTTTTTT | CASSLGKVGRPNTGELFF
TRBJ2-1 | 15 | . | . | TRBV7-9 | TGTGCCAGCAGCCTCCCGGCGGGCTCCTACAATGAGCAGTTCTTC | CASSLPAGSYNEQFF
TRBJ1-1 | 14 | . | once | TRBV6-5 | TGTGCCAGCAGTTACTCAGGGGGAGTCACTGAAGCTTTCTTT | CASSYSGGVTEAFF
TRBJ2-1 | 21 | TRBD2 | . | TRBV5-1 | TGCGCCAGCAGCTTGGTGCCGACTAGCGGGGGCTCCCACCGATCCTACAATGAGCAGTTCTTC | CASSLVPTSGGSHRSYNEQFF
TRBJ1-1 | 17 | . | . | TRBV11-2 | TGTGCCAGCAGGACCCAGGAGCGGACCTGGATGAACACTGAAGCTTTCTTT | CASRTQERTWMNTEAFF
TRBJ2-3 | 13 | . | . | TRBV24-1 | TGTGCCACCAGTGATGCGTACACAGATACGCAGTATTTT | CATSDAYTDTQYF